The 18 T cell receptor beta chains below all came from one sample that was sequenced in a study of blood T cells in healthy people across ages. A second about 7 to 11 cycle PCR used barcoded and J-beta primers. TCRdb reprocessed the 5' RACE reads with MiXCR, giving one entry per CDR3 protein. The sample includes 800,000 to 950,000 distinct CDR3 sequences, about 28% seen only once; the top ten take approximately 10%. A further study also used this sample, focusing on T cells of mothers and their children.

Material: blood. The receptors come from a woman aged 40 to 49 in good health.

This clonotype showed up many times. This rearrangement joins TRBV12-3 or TRBV12-4 to TRBJ1-2; 9 bases map to TRBD1. After removal of 6 bases from V and 7 bases from J, the junction contained 0 bases not matched to a gene. The CDR3 has 11 amino acids. The chain's CDR3 is CASRDRGGYTF. The CDR3 DNA reads TGTGCCAGCAGGGACAGGGGTGGCTACACCTTC.

This clonotype turned up a few times. V is TRBV29-1 and J is TRBJ2-7, with unresolved D. Between the trimmed V and J ends, which lost 2 bases and 3 bases, there was a span of 11 bases. The CDR3 loop spans 13 amino acids. Germline assignment: CDR1 SQVTM and CDR2 ANQGSEA. The CDR3 loop is CSVETSADYEQYF. DNA of the CDR3: TGCAGCGTTGAAACTTCGGCAGACTACGAGCAGTACTTC.

CDR3 region: CSVEGGPGRGTEAFF. As DNA, the CDR3 is TGCAGCGTTGAAGGGGGGCCAGGAAGAGGCACTGAAGCTTTCTTT. The chain joins TRBV29-1 to TRBJ1-1; tentatively, D is TRBD1 (6 bases). V lost 1 base to trimming and J lost 4 bases, with 16 bases between them. Per the germline V gene, CDR1 is SQVTM and CDR2 is ANQGSEA. This CDR3 has 15 residues.

At least ten counts were recorded for this clonotype. The rearrangement links TRBV6-4 to TRBJ2-3; D is possibly TRBD2 (7 bases). The CDR3 runs 14 residues. V was trimmed by 4 bases and J by 0 bases, leaving 8 bases between them. Looked up from germline, CDR1 is MRHNA and CDR2 is SNTAGT. The CDR3 loop reads CASSAGGSTDTQYF. The DNA of the CDR3 is TGTGCCAGCAGTGCGGGGGGCAGCACAGATACGCAGTATTTT.

This clonotype was counted once. The V call is TRBV28, the J call TRBJ2-5; D might be TRBD1 (8 bases). V gave up 4 bases and J gave up 9 bases, with 18 bases separating them. The CDR3 covers 14 residues. Germline assignment: CDR1 MDHEN and CDR2 SYDVKM. DNA of the CDR3: TGTGCCAGCAGTTCTGGACAGGGACGGGAGGCCCAGTACTTC. As protein: CASSSGQGREAQYF.

A note on this clonotype: At one boundary the junction diverges from the germline segment, which might be a read error. The rearrangement links TRBV28 to TRBJ2-3; D possibly corresponds to TRBD1 (7 bases). Germline assignment: CDR1 MDHEN and CDR2 SYDVKM. CDR3 length equals 15 residues. The CDR3 loop is CARSLGSGGTDAQYF. As DNA, the CDR3 is TGTGCCCGCAGTTTAGGATCAGGGGGGACAGATGCGCAGTATTTT. Full variable domain (outside the CDR3, taken from reference TRBV28 and TRBJ2-3): DVKVTQSSRYLVKRTGEKVFLECVQDMDHENMFWYRQDPGLGLRLIYFSYDVKMKEKGDIPEGYSVSREKKERFSLILESASTNQTSMYLCARSLGSGGTDAQYFGPGTRLTVL.

Notes on this clonotype: The junction departs from the called germline gene at one end, perhaps through a read error. CDR3 amino acids: CVSSSGTGAQPQHF. The CDR3, as DNA: TGTGTCAGCAGCTCTGGGACAGGGGCTCAGCCCCAGCATTTT. The rearrangement uses TRBV11-2 and TRBJ1-5; TRBD1 aligns across 10 bases. Germline CDR1 SGHAT, CDR2 FQNNGV. The CDR3 loop spans 14 amino acids.

The rearrangement uses TRBV28 and TRBJ2-1; tentative D call: TRBD2 (6 bases). V lost 7 bases and J lost 10, with 17 bases in between. The CDR3 runs to 13 residues. From germline, CDR1 is MDHEN and CDR2 SYDVKM. The CDR3 sequence: CASTLTPGGEQFF. For the CDR3, the DNA is TGTGCCAGCACCCTAACCCCCGGGGGAGAGCAGTTCTTC.

The chain employs TRBV6-5 and TRBJ2-1, with TRBD1 matching 9 bases. The better agreement between TRBJ2-7 and the DNA end casts doubt on the J call. The CDR3 spans 15 residues. In germline, CDR1 is MNHEY, CDR2 SVGAGI. CDR3 coding DNA: TGTGCCAGCAGTTCTCTGGGACAGGGACTGAATGAGCAGTACTTC. It encodes CASSSLGQGLNEQYF.

In its sample, this clonotype was seen a few times. The chain recombines TRBV20-1 with TRBJ2-5; 10 bases line up with TRBD2. Germline values: CDR1 DFQATT, CDR2 SNEGSKA (reference sequence). This CDR3 comprises 15 residues. The V gene end was trimmed by 3 bases and the J gene end by 2 bases; junction bases not matched to a gene: 6. CDR3 nucleotides: TGCAGTGCTAGCCCCACTAGCGGGGAGCAAGAGACCCAGTACTTC. Residues: CSASPTSGEQETQYF.

This clonotype showed up many times. The chain joins TRBV7-9 to TRBJ1-2; tentative D call: TRBD1 (5 bases). The germline gives CDR1 SEHNR, CDR2 FQNEAQ (reference sequence). V was clipped by 5 bases and J by 8 bases, with 12 bases between them. The CDR3 runs to 12 residues. The CDR3 nucleotides are TGTGCCAGCAGCCTAGGGGCTGGGGGCTACACCTTC. Translated, it gives CASSLGAGGYTF.

Note on this clonotype: A much bigger clone sits one base away, suggesting this may be a read error. The rearrangement links TRBV7-2 to TRBJ2-7, with D uncertain. CDR3 length: 12 amino acids. Germline V gives CDR1 SGHTA, CDR2 FQGNSA. V dropped 4 bases and J dropped 2 bases, with 6 bases sitting between them. Here the CDR3 DNA reads TGTGCCAGCAGCTCCTTCGCCTACGAGCAGTACTTC. This gives the protein CASSSFAYEQYF.

The V gene is TRBV12-3 or TRBV12-4, the J gene TRBJ2-5; a possible D gene is TRBD2 (6 bases). The CDR3 runs to 16 residues. V dropped 8 bases and J dropped 5 bases, with 24 bases sitting between them. In DNA, the CDR3 is TGTGCCAGCTTGTTGGGTTTAAGGGAGGAGGTCGAGACCCAGTACTTC. It encodes CASLLGLREEVETQYF.

With regard to this clonotype: A read error may be the cause here, since a much bigger clone is one base away. This chain connects TRBV28 to TRBJ1-2; 11 nucleotides align to TRBD1. V was pared by 0 bases and J by 10 bases, with 10 bases of the junction left unmatched. The CDR3 has 16 amino acids. CDR1 is MDHEN, CDR2 SYDVKM, per germline. The DNA of the CDR3 is TGTGCCAGCAGTTTATGGTCTGGGACAGGGGGAAATGACTACACCTTC. Amino acid sequence: CASSLWSGTGGNDYTF.

In this sample, this clonotype turned up a few times. This chain connects TRBV20-1 to TRBJ1-2; no clear D gene. V shed 3 bases and J shed 11 bases, with 10 bases lying between them. This CDR3 is built from 10 residues. Germline CDR1 is DFQATT and CDR2 is SNEGSKA (reference sequence). The CDR3 DNA is TGCAGTGCTAGGGTAGTTTTATACACCTTC. It translates to CSARVVLYTF.

The V call is TRBV5-1, the J call TRBJ2-2; D gene uncertain. Trimming took off 4 bases at V and 5 bases at J, with 9 bases between the two ends. The CDR3 runs to 13 residues. Germline CDR1 is SGHRS and CDR2 is YFSETQ. CDR3 residues: CASSPSLTGELFF. The DNA for the CDR3 is TGCGCCAGCAGCCCCTCACTTACCGGGGAGCTGTTTTTT.

The rearrangement joins TRBV6-2 or TRBV6-3 to TRBJ1-1; 8 positions match TRBD1. The CDR3 is 14 residues long. V lost 1 base, J lost 4 bases, and 2 bases stayed unmatched. Germline CDR1 reads MNHEY; CDR2 reads SVGEGT. The CDR3, as DNA: TGTGCCAGCAGTTACTGGACAGGGAGCACTGAAGCTTTCTTT. It yields the protein CASSYWTGSTEAFF.

The table lists this clonotype with many counts. V is TRBV15 and J is TRBJ2-7, with 10 bases lining up with TRBD1. J gave up 4 bases and V 0 bases, and 3 bases lay outside the gene matches. The germline V gene encodes CDR1 LNHNV and CDR2 YYDKDF (reference sequence). This CDR3 has 15 amino acids. The CDR3 reads CATSRDRDRGYEQYF. The CDR3 nucleotides are TGTGCCACCAGCAGAGACCGGGACAGGGGATACGAGCAGTACTTC.